Listed here are 11 T cell receptor beta chains from one sample, sequenced in a study of early T cells in non-severe SARS-CoV-2 infection (dated by TCRdb to the early 2020s). Library preparation was by 5' RACE. The sample was run on a NextSeq 500. TCRdb reprocessed the public reads (quality trimming at Q25 with fastp, clone calling with MiXCR) and kept in-frame beta chains. Entries are consolidated by CDR3 protein sequence, retaining the most common genes and DNA. The sample includes fewer than 110,000 distinct CDR3 sequences, with roughly 11% observed a single time. The top ten hold roughly 8% of the sample. The sample comprised whole blood. These receptors were taken from an adult who was a healthcare worker with PCR-confirmed SARS-CoV-2 infection or an uninfected control (not recorded which).

The table lists this clonotype with a few counts. The chain uses TRBV7-8 and TRBJ1-1; 8 nucleotides align to TRBD1. CDR3 length: 15 residues. The germline gives CDR1 SGHVS, CDR2 FQNEAQ. V was clipped by 4 bases and J by 4 bases; unmatched bases: 8. The DNA for the CDR3 is TGTGCCAGCAGCTCCCGACAGGGGCGGACCACTGAAGCTTTCTTT. Protein product: CASSSRQGRTTEAFF. The full variable domain, its missing parts supplied by reference TRBV7-8 and TRBJ1-1, is GAGVSQSPRYKVAKRGQDVALRCDPISGHVSLFWYQQALGQGPEFLTYFQNEAQLDKSGLPSDRFFAERPEGSVSTLKIQRTQQEDSAVYLCASSSRQGRTTEAFFGQGTRLTVV.

This clonotype has more than one count but fewer than ten. This chain joins TRBV28 and TRBJ1-5; the D gene is possibly TRBD1 (6 bases). Germline CDR1 is MDHEN and CDR2 is SYDVKM. The CDR3 has 15 amino acids. V lost 4 bases and J lost 4, with 14 bases in between. CDR3 nucleotides: TGTGCCAGCAGTTCACAGGGAAGGGGTAATCAGCCCCAGCATTTT. Translated: CASSSQGRGNQPQHF.

The chain joins TRBV4-1 to TRBJ2-3, with 10 bases lining up with TRBD1. Per germline, CDR1 MGHRA and CDR2 YSYEKL. The CDR3 is 16 amino acids. The junction had 4 bases not matched to a gene; V was cut back by 1 base and J by 3 bases. The CDR3 coding sequence is TGCGCCAGCAGCCAAGTGGGGGACAGGGGAACAGATACGCAGTATTTT. Translating it yields CASSQVGDRGTDTQYF.

In its sample, this clonotype was seen a few times. The rearrangement uses TRBV20-1 and TRBJ2-7, with 8 bases that match TRBD2. CDR1 DFQATT and CDR2 SNEGSKA come from the germline V gene (reference sequence). V trimming: 3 bases; J trimming: 5 bases; junction bases outside the gene matches: 9. The CDR3 covers 14 residues. CDR3: CSARKVAGKDEQYF. Written as DNA, the CDR3 is TGCAGTGCTAGGAAGGTAGCGGGAAAGGACGAGCAGTACTTC.

The chain uses TRBV2 and TRBJ1-2; D gene ambiguous. V gave up 2 bases and J gave up 8 bases, with 15 bases separating them. Germline loops: CDR1 SNHLY, CDR2 FYNNEI. The CDR3 sequence is 14 residues long. CDR3 loop: CASSESTVDSGYTF. The CDR3 DNA is TGTGCCAGCAGTGAAAGTACAGTGGATTCCGGCTACACCTTC.

This clonotype was detected ten times or more. The V and J genes are TRBV5-1 and TRBJ2-1; 9 positions agree with TRBD2. CDR3 length: 16 residues. The V gene end was trimmed by 4 bases and the J gene end by 0 bases; junction bases not matched to a gene: 5. The germline gives CDR1 SGHRS, CDR2 YFSETQ. DNA for the CDR3: TGCGCCAGCAGCGCAACTAGCGGGCACTCCTACAATGAGCAGTTCTTC. Translating gives CASSATSGHSYNEQFF.

This clonotype has only a few counts. This sequence joins TRBV7-6 and TRBJ2-7; weak D call: TRBD2 (6 bases). This CDR3 has 15 residues. The V and J ends lost 0 bases and 2 bases respectively, with 11 bases between them. Germline V lookup: CDR1 SGHVS, CDR2 FNYEAQ. In DNA, the CDR3 is TGTGCCAGCAGCTTAGCGGAGGGCAGCACCTACGAGCAGTACTTC. This sequence encodes CASSLAEGSTYEQYF.

As for this clonotype: This sequence may be a read error, since a much larger clone differs from it by one base. The chain combines TRBV19 with TRBJ2-5; tentative D call: TRBD2 (5 bases). Germline V gene sequence: CDR1 LNHDA, CDR2 SQIVND (reference sequence). The CDR3 is made up of 12 amino acids. The CDR3 region has the DNA TGTGTCAGTATTCCAGGAGGAGAGACCCAGTACTTC. Its protein is CVSIPGGETQYF.

This clonotype was counted only a few times. The chain carries TRBV27 and TRBJ2-5; D gene ambiguous. The CDR3 extends over 15 amino acids. V lost 6 bases, J lost 2 bases, and 16 bases lay in between. CDR1 is MNHEY and CDR2 is SMNVEV in the germline V gene (reference sequence). CDR3 DNA sequence: TGTGCCAGCAGGCCCCGAAGGTTAGGACAAGAGACCCAGTACTTC. It codes for CASRPRRLGQETQYF.

This clonotype came up a few times. The genes are TRBV20-1 and TRBJ2-5; 7 bases are shared with TRBD2. V trimming: 1 base; J trimming: 3 bases; junction bases outside the gene matches: 5. From germline, CDR1 is DFQATT and CDR2 SNEGSKA (reference sequence). The CDR3 consists of 14 residues. CDR3 sequence reads: CSARGRAGEETQYF. The CDR3, as DNA: TGCAGTGCTAGAGGCAGGGCGGGAGAAGAGACCCAGTACTTC.

This clonotype was recorded at least ten times. V usage is TRBV2 and J usage is TRBJ2-1; D gene uncertain. This CDR3 contains 15 residues. Trimming took 5 bases from V and 0 from J, leaving 11 bases between them. Germline CDR1 is SNHLY and CDR2 is FYNNEI. CDR3 in DNA: TGTGCCAGCAGTTACCCCTTCAGCTCCTACAATGAGCAGTTCTTC. Translated: CASSYPFSSYNEQFF.